This T cell receptor beta chain was retrieved from a study of T-cell memory formation after mild COVID-19 (dated by TCRdb to the early 2020s). Regarding the study in general: TCR sequence clusters from the two donors were largely donor specific. In a couple of donors, T-cell clones that expanded and contracted after mild COVID-19 were followed by sequencing TCRalpha and TCRbeta repertoires longitudinally. Two young, previously healthy adult volunteers made up the cohort, one male and one female. Broad study findings and their caveats: Clones contracting from day 15 to 85 had balanced CD4/CD8 phenotypes, while a second wave expanding from day 15 to 37 was biased towards CD4+. The second-wave clones that peaked on day 37 were not confirmed to be SARS-CoV-2 specific. Contracting CD4+ clones turned up mainly in the CM and EM memory subsets, whereas EMRA was where CD8+ clones were enriched. Only two mild cases were covered in the study, and larger cohorts including severe cases with pre-infection samples were considered necessary. Some responding clones were detected in pre-infection memory, suggesting pre-existing cross-reactive memory T cells joined the SARS-CoV-2 response.

The CDR3, from cysteine to phenylalanine, totals 16 residues. The only DNA kept is the CDR3, 48 bases in frame from the first base. As encoded in the germline V gene (reference sequence), CDR1 is LNHDA while CDR2 is SQIVND. A distance of 9 bases separates the germline ends of V and J, which lose 1 base and 0 bases respectively. TCRdb shows the sequencer as Illumina NovaSeq 6000. TCRalpha and TCRbeta cDNA libraries were constructed by 5'RACE with constant-segment primers, with sample barcodes and unique molecular identifiers being introduced. RNA was extracted from every sample with Trizol reagent. Library amplification was performed in two PCR steps, and a second sample barcode and Illumina TruSeq adapters were introduced in the second step. Sequencing of the libraries was done on an Illumina NovaSeq, producing 2 x 150 bp paired-end reads. Per the source publication's procedure: The reads were demultiplexed and collapsed into UMI-guided consensus sequences using migec v1.2.7. Using mixcr v2.1.11, the UMI consensuses were aligned to TRA and TRB V and J templates and assembled into clonotypes. A clonotype was counted as expanded or contracted only if both edgeR and NoisET called the change significant, with noise models trained on biological replicates. For edgeR calls, the thresholds were a false discovery rate-adjusted p below 0.01 and a log2 fold-change of 1. As an exploratory analysis of dynamics, PCA with hierarchical clustering was applied to max-normalized trajectories of the 1000 most abundant clonotypes. Separately sequenced CD4+ and CD8+ repertoires were used to assign the CD4 or CD8 phenotype of responding clones. TCRdb reprocessing: public reads trimmed at Q25 with fastp, clones called with MiXCR, in-frame beta chains kept. Rows with one shared CDR3 protein collapse into an entry with the most common genes and DNA. It is TCRdb's table, rather than the study itself, that gives the V and J calls and clone size. The sample contains about 430,000 distinct CDR3 sequences, roughly 24% of them found a single time. 7.5% to 10% of the sample is taken by the ten largest.

Of note for this clonotype: Its antigen is still unknown. Per-base quality was not reported, and no clone a single base away is much larger than it.

PBMCs were isolated by Ficoll-Paque density gradient centrifugation. Recombination connected TRBV19 to TRBJ2-2; the D gene remains uncertain. The TCR comes from an adult woman who had mild COVID-19 (a few samples of this study predate the infection). The sample titles of this study are shuffled in the database, so cell type and time point are left out; the donor was told from shared clones. Sequencing used PBMCs or a T cell subset sorted from them (not recorded which). CDR3 loop: CASSIAGGANTGELFF. In nucleotides, the sequence is TGTGCCAGTAGTATAGCGGGCGGTGCGAACACCGGGGAGCTGTTTTTT.